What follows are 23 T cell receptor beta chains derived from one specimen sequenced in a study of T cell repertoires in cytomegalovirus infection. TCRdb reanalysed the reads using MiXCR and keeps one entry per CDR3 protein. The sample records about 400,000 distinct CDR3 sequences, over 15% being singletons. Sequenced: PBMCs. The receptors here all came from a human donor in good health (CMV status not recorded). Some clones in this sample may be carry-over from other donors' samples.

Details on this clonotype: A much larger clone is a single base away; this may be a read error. DNA for the CDR3: TGTGCCAGCAGTTTAGAGGGGCAGCCAAGGGGCTACACCTTC. Amino acids: CASSLEGQPRGYTF. The chain joins TRBV12-3 or TRBV12-4 to TRBJ1-2, with D tentatively TRBD1 (5 bases). The CDR3 loop spans 14 amino acids. V was clipped by 1 base and J by 8 bases, with 14 bases between them.

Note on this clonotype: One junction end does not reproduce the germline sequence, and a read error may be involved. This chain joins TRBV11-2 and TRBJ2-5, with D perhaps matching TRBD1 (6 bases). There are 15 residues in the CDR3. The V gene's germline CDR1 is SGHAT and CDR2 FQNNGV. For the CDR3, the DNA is TGTGCCAGCAGCTTAGGAAACGGACAGCAAGAGACCCAGTGGTTC. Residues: CASSLGNGQQETQWF.

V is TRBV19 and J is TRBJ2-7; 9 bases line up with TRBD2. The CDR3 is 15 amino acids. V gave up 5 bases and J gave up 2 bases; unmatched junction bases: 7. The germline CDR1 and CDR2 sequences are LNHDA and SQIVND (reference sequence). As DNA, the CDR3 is TGTGCCAGTAGTCTCAGCGGGGGGAACACCTACGAGCAGTACTTC. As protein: CASSLSGGNTYEQYF.

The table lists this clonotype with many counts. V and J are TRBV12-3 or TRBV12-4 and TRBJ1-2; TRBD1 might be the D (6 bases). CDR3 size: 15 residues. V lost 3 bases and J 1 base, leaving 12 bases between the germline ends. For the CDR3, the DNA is TGTGCCAGCAGTTTTGGGGGCCCCGGTAACTATGGCTACACCTTC. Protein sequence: CASSFGGPGNYGYTF.

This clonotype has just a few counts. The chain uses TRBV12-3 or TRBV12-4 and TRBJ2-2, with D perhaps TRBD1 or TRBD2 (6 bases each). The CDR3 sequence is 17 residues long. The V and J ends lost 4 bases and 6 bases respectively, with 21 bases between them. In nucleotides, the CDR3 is TGTGCCAGCAGTTCCAGACCTCTCATCGGGGGCTCCGGGGAGCTGTTTTTT. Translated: CASSSRPLIGGSGELFF.

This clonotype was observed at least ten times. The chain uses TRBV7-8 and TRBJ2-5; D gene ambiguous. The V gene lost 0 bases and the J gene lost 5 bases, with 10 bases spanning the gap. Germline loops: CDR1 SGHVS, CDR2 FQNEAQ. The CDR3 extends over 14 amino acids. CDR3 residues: CASSLAPGLETQYF. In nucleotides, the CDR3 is TGTGCCAGCAGCTTAGCGCCCGGATTGGAGACCCAGTACTTC.

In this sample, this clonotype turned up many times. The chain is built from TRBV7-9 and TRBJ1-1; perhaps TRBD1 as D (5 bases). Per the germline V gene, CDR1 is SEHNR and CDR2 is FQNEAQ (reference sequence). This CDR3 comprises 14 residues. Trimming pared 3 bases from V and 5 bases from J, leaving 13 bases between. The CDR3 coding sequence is TGTGCCAGCAGCTTCCAGGGCTCGGTAACTGAAGCTTTCTTT. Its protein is CASSFQGSVTEAFF.

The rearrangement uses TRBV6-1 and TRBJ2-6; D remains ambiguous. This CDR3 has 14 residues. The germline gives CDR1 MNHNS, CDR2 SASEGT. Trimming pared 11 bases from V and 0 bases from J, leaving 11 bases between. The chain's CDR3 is CAYDGSSGANVLTF. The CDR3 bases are TGTGCCTACGACGGTAGCTCTGGGGCCAACGTCCTGACTTTC.

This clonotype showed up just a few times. For the CDR3, the DNA is TGTGCCAGCAGTCGGGGACAGGGATCGGCCTACGAGCAGTACTTC. This sequence encodes CASSRGQGSAYEQYF. The V and J genes are TRBV6-1 and TRBJ2-7; 9 bases are a match to TRBD1. The germline V gene encodes CDR1 MNHNS and CDR2 SASEGT. V lost 5 bases, J lost 2 bases, and 7 bases stayed unmatched. The CDR3 loop spans 15 amino acids.

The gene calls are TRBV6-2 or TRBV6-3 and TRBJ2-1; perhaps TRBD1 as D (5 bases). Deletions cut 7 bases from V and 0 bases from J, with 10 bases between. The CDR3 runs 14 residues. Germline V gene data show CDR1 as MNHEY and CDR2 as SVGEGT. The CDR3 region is CASTPRVSYNEQFF. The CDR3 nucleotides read TGTGCCAGCACCCCCAGGGTCTCCTACAATGAGCAGTTCTTC.

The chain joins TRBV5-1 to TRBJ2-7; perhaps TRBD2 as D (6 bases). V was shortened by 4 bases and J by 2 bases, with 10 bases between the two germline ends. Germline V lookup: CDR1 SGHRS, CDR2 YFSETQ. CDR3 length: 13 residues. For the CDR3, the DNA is TGCGCCAGCAGCATTAGCGGAGCCTACGAGCAGTACTTC. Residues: CASSISGAYEQYF.

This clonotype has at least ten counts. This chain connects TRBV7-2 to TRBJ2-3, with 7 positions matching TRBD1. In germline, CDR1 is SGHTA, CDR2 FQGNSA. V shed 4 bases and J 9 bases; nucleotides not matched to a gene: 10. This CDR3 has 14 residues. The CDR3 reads CASSSIRQGETQYF. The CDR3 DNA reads TGTGCCAGCAGCTCTATCCGACAGGGTGAAACGCAGTATTTT. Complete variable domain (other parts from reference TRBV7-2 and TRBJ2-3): GAGVSQSPSNKVTEKGKDVELRCDPISGHTALYWYRQSLGQGLEFLIYFQGNSAPDKSGLPSDRFSAERTGGSVSTLTIQRTQQEDSAVYLCASSSIRQGETQYFGPGTRLTVL.

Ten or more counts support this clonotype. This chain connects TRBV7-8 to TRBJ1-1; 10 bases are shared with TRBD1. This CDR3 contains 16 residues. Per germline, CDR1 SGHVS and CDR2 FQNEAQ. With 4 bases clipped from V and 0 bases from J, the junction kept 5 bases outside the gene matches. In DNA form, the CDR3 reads TGTGCCAGCAGCTCGACAGGGGGCAGAATGAACACTGAAGCTTTCTTT. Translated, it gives CASSSTGGRMNTEAFF.

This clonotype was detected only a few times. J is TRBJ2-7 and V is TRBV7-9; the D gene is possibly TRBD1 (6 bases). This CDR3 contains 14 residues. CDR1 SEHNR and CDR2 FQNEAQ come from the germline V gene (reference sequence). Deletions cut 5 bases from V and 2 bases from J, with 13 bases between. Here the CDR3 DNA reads TGTGCCAGCAGCCCCAACAGGGACCCCTACGAGCAGTACTTC. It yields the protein CASSPNRDPYEQYF.

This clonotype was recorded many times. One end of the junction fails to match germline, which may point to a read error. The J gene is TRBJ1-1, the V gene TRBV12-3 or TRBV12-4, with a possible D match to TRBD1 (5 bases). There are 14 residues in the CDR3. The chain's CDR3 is CASSLALGGTEAFF. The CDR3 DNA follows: TGTGCCAGCAGCTTAGCGCTGGGGGGCACTGAAGCTTTCTTT.

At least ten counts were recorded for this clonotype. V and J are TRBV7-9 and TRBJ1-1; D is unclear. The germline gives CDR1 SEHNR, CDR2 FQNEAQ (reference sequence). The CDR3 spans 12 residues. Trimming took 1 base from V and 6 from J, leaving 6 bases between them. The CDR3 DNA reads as TGTGCCAGCAGCTTAGACAGTCCTGAAGCTTTCTTT. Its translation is CASSLDSPEAFF.

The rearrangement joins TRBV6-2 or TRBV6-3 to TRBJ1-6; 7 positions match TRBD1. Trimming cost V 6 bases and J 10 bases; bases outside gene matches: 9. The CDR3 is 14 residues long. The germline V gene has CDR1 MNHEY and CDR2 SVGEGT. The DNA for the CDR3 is TGTGCCAGCAGATATCGACAGGGCCGGTCACCCCTCCACTTT. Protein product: CASRYRQGRSPLHF.

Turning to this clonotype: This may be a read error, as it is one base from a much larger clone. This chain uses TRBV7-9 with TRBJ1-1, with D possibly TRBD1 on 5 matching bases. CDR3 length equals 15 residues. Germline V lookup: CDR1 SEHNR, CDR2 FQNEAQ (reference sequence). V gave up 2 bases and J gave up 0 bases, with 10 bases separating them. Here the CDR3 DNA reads TGTGCCAGCAGCTTACAAGGGGACCTGAACACTGAAGCTTTCTTT. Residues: CASSLQGDLNTEAFF.

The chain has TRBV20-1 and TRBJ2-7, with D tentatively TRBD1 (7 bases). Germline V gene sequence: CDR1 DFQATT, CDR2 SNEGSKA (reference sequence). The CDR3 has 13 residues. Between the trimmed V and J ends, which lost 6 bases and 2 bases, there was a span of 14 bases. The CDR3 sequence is CSAGGRGAYEQYF. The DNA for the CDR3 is TGCAGTGCCGGGGGCAGGGGGGCCTACGAGCAGTACTTC.

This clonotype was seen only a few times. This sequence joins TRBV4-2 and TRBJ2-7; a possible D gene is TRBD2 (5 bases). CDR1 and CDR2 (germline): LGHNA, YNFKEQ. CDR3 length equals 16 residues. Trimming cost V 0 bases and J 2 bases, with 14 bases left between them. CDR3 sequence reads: CASSQESPGLAYEQYF. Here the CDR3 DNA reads TGTGCCAGCAGCCAAGAATCGCCGGGATTAGCCTACGAGCAGTACTTC.

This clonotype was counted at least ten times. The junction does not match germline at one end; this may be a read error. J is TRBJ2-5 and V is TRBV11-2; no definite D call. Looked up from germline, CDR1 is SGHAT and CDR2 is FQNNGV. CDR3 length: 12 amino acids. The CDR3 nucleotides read TGTGCCAGCAGCTCGAACCAGGAGACCCAGTACTTC. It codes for CASSSNQETQYF.

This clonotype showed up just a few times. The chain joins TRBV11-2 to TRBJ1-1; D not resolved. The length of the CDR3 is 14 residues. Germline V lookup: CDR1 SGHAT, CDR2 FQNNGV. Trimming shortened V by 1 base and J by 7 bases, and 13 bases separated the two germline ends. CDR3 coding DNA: TGTGCCAGCAGCTTAGTGGGTGGAGTCAGTGAAGCTTTCTTT. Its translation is CASSLVGGVSEAFF.

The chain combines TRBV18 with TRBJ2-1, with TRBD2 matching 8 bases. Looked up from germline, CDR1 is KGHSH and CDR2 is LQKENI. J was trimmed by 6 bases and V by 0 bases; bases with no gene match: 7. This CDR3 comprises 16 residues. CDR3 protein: CASSPPATSGPNEQFF. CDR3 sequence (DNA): TGTGCCAGCTCACCACCTGCCACTAGCGGCCCCAATGAGCAGTTCTTC. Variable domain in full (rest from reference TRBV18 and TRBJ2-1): NAGVMQNPRHLVRRRGQEARLRCSPMKGHSHVYWYRQLPEEGLKFMVYLQKENIIDESGMPKERFSAEFPKEGPSILRIQQVVRGDSAAYFCASSPPATSGPNEQFFGPGTRLTVL.